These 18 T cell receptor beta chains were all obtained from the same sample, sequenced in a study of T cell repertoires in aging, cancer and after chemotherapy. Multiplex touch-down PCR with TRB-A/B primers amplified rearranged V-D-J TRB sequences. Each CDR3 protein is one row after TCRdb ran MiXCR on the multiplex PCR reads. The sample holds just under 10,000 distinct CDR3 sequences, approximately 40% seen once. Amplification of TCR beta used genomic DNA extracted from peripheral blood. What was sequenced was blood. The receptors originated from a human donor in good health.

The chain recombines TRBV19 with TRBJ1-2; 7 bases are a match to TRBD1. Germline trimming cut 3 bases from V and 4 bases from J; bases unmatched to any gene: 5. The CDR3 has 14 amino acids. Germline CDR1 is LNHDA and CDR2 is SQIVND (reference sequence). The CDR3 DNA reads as TGTGCCAGTAGTATGGGGACAGCAAGCTATGGCTACACCTTC. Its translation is CASSMGTASYGYTF.

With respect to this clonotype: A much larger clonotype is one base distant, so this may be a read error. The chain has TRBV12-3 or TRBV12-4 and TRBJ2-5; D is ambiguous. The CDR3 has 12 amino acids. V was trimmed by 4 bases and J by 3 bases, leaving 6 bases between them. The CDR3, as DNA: TGTGCCAGCAGTTATGGTAAAGAGACCCAGTACTTC. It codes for CASSYGKETQYF.

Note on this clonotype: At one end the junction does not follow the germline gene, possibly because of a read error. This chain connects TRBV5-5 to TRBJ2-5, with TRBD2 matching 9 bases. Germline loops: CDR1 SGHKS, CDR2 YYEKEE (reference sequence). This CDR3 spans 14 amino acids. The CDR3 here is CASNPLAGAETQYF. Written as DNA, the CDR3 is TGCGCCTCCAATCCTTTAGCGGGAGCTGAGACCCAGTACTTC.

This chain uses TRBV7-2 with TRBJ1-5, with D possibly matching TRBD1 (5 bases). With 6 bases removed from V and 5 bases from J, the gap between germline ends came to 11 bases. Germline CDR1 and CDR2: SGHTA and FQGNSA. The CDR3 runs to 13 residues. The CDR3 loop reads CASSSRGDQPQHF. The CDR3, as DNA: TGTGCCAGCAGTTCCCGGGGCGATCAGCCCCAGCATTTT. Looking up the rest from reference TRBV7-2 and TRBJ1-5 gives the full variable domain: GAGVSQSPSNKVTEKGKDVELRCDPISGHTALYWYRQSLGQGLEFLIYFQGNSAPDKSGLPSDRFSAERTGGSVSTLTIQRTQQEDSAVYLCASSSRGDQPQHFGDGTRLSIL.

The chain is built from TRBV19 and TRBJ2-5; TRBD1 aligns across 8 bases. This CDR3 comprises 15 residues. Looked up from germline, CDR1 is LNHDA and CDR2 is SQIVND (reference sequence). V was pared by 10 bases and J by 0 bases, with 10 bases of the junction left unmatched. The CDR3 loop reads CATQTGQAYQETQYF. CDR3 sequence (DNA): TGTGCCACCCAGACGGGACAGGCGTACCAAGAGACCCAGTACTTC.

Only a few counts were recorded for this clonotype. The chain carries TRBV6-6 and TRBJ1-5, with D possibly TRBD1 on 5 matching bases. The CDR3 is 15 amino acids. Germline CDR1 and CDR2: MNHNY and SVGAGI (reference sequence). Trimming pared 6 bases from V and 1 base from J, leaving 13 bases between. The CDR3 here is CASSRDRTSNQPQHF. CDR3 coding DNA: TGTGCCAGCAGCCGGGACCGGACAAGCAATCAGCCCCAGCATTTT.

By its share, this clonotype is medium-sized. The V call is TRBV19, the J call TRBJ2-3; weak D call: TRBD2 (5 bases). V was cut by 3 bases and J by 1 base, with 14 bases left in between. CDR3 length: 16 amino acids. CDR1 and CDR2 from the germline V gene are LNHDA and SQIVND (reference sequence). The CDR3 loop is CASSIIGVSGTDTQYF. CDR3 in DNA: TGTGCCAGTAGTATTATTGGCGTTAGCGGCACAGATACGCAGTATTTT.

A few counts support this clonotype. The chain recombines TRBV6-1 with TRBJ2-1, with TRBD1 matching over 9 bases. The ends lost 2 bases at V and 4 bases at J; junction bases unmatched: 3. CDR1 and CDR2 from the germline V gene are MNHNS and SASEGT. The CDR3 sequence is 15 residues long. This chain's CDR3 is CASSEKGTGYNEQFF. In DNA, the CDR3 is TGTGCCAGCAGTGAAAAAGGGACAGGGTACAATGAGCAGTTCTTC.

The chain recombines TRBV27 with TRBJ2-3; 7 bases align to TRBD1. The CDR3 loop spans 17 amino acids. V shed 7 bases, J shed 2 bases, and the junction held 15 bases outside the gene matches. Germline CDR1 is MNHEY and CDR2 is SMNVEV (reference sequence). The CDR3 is CASKFRKGDRATDTQYF. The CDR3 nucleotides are TGTGCCAGCAAATTCCGTAAGGGCGACAGGGCCACAGATACGCAGTATTTT.

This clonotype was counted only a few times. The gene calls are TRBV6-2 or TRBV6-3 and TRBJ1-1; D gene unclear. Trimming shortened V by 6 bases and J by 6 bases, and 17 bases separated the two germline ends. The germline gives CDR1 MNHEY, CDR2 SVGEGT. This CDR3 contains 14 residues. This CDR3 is CASSPDTRIPEAFF. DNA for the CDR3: TGTGCCAGCAGCCCCGACACGAGAATACCTGAAGCTTTCTTT.

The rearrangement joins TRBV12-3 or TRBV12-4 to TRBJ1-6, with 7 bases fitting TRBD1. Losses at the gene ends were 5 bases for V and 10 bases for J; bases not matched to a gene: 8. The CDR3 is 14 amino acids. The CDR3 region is CASSRTGARSPLHF. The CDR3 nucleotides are TGTGCCAGCAGTCGAACAGGGGCCCGCTCACCCCTCCACTTT.

For the CDR3, the DNA is TGTGCTAGTGGTTCGCTTAGCGGTTTGAACACCGGGGAGCTGTTTTTT. As protein: CASGSLSGLNTGELFF. The chain recombines TRBV12-5 with TRBJ2-2, with a tentative D call TRBD2 (6 bases). The CDR3 has 16 residues. The V end lost 4 bases, the J end lost 1 base, and 13 bases lay between the germline ends. Germline values: CDR1 LGHNT, CDR2 FRNRAP.

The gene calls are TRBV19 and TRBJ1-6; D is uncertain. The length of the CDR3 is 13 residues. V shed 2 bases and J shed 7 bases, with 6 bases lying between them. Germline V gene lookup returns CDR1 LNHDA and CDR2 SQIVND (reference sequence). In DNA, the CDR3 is TGTGCCAGTAGTATAACCTTCAATTCACCCCTCCACTTT. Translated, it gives CASSITFNSPLHF.

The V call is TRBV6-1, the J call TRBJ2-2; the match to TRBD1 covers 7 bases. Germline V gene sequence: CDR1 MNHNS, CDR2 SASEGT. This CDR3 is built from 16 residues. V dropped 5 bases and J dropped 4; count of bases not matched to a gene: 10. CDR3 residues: CASSYGYGQATGELFF. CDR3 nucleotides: TGTGCCAGCAGTTACGGATACGGACAGGCCACCGGGGAGCTGTTTTTT.

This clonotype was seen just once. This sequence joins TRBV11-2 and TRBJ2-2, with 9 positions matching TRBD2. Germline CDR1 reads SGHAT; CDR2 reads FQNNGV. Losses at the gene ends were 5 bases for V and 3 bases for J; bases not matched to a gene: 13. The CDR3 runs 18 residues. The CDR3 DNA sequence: TGTGCCAGCAGCCGAGGACTAGCGTTTGAAGGGGACACCGGGGAGCTGTTTTTT. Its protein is CASSRGLAFEGDTGELFF.

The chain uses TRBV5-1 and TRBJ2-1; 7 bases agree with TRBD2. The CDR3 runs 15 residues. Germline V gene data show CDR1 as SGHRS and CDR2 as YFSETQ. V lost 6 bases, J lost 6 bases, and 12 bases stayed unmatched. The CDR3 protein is CASKPFAGASNEQFF. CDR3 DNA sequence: TGCGCCAGCAAACCCTTCGCGGGAGCGAGCAATGAGCAGTTCTTC.

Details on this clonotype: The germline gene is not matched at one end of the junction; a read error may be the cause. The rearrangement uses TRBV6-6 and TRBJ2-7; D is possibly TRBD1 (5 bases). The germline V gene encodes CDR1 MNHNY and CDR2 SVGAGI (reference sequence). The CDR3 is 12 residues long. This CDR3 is CASSYPSDKQCF. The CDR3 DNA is TGTGCCAGCAGTTACCCTTCGGACAAGCAGTGCTTC.

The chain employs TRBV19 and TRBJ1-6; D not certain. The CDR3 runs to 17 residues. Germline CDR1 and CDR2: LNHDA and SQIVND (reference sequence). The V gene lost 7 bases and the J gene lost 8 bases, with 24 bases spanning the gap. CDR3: CASTTLRVKPPYSPLHF. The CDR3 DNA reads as TGTGCCAGTACCACCTTAAGGGTCAAGCCACCGTATTCACCCCTCCACTTT.